This is a list of T cell receptor beta chains from one sample in a study of shared clonotypes between healthy human individuals. Profiled with immunoSEQ multiplex PCR; TCRdb holds only in-frame clones, not every one. Here the sample spans 470,000 or so clones, over 75% being singletons. The specimen was PBMCs. The receptors were gathered from a woman in her forties in good health. Some clones in this sample may be carry-over from other donors' samples. Each CDR3 is given with its conserved first and last residue. The D gene is left open where the match is weak. Clone size appears in some rows only: once, few, many, or a class for an expanded clone.

clone size,D gene,J gene,V gene,CDR3 DNA,CDR3 protein
-,-,TRBJ2-7,TRBV28,TGTGCCAGCAGTTTACCCACCGGACAAGCCTACGAGCAGTACTTC,CASSLPTGQAYEQYF
few,-,TRBJ2-7,TRBV7-9,TGTGCCAGCAGCTCGGCCTACGAGCAGTACTTC,CASSSAYEQYF
once,-,TRBJ1-3,TRBV7-3,TGTGCCAGCAGCTTAAGCGGGGTCTCTGGAAACACCATATATTTT,CASSLSGVSGNTIYF
-,-,TRBJ1-1,TRBV30,TGTGCCTGGAGTGTTTTGAAGGGGGTAAGGAACACTGAAGCTTTCTTT,CAWSVLKGVRNTEAFF
-,-,TRBJ2-7,TRBV14,TGTGCCAGCAGCCAGGGATACAGGGGAGGTGGCTCCTACGAGCAGTACTTC,CASSQGYRGGGSYEQYF
-,-,TRBJ2-7,TRBV28,TGTGCCAGCAGTGACCCCGGGAAATACGAGCAGTACTTC,CASSDPGKYEQYF
-,TRBD1,TRBJ2-7,TRBV6-4,TGTGCCAGCAGTGAAGGACAGGGGGGGTACGAGCAGTACTTC,CASSEGQGGYEQYF
-,TRBD2,TRBJ2-1,TRBV11-2,TGTGCCAGCAGCTTAAAACTAGCGGGATTCTACAATGAGCAGTTCTTC,CASSLKLAGFYNEQFF
-,-,TRBJ1-1,TRBV30,TGTGCCTGGAGTCACTTCGGCTTGGGCGGGTTAGGGAACACTGAAGCTTTCTTT,CAWSHFGLGGLGNTEAFF
-,TRBD2,TRBJ2-2,TRBV29-1,TGCAGCGTTGCTAATTATCTAGCGGACACGAACACCGGGGAGCTGTTTTTT,CSVANYLADTNTGELFF
-,-,TRBJ1-3,TRBV5-1,TGCGCCAGCAGCCAAGGACAACCCTCTGGAAACACCATATATTTT,CASSQGQPSGNTIYF
-,TRBD1,TRBJ2-3,TRBV10-1,TGCGCCAGCAGTGATCCAGGGGGCCCCACAGATACGCAGTATTTT,CASSDPGGPTDTQYF
-,-,TRBJ1-2,TRBV18,TGTGCCAGCTCACCACCATCAGGGGAGCATGGCTACACCTTC,CASSPPSGEHGYTF
-,TRBD2,TRBJ2-4,TRBV4-1,TGCGCCAGCAGCCACCACACCCGGACTAGCGGGAGAGTAGCCAAAAACATTCAGTACTTC,CASSHHTRTSGRVAKNIQYF
once,TRBD2,TRBJ2-5,TRBV7-9,TGTGCCAGCAGCTTAGCGGCAGGGAGGGGTGAAGAGACCCAGTACTTC,CASSLAAGRGEETQYF
-,-,TRBJ2-7,TRBV19,TGTGCCAGTAGTATAGATCATGGCGACGCCCTCTCCTACGAGCAGTACTTC,CASSIDHGDALSYEQYF
-,-,TRBJ1-6,TRBV7-8,TGTGCCAGCAGCCTCCATGTTGTGGCAGGCAATTCACCCCTCCACTTT,CASSLHVVAGNSPLHF
-,TRBD1,TRBJ2-7,TRBV5-1,TGCGCCAGCAGCCACCGGGACAGGGGGCCCTACGAGCAGTACTTC,CASSHRDRGPYEQYF
-,TRBD1,TRBJ1-2,TRBV5-1,TGCGCCAGCAGCTTGGACCAACTCCGGGACAGAAGTTATGGCTACACCTTC,CASSLDQLRDRSYGYTF
once,-,TRBJ2-7,TRBV7-8,TGTGCCAGCAGCCTGGACGAAAGCTCCTACGAGCAGTACTTC,CASSLDESSYEQYF
-,TRBD2,TRBJ2-5,TRBV9,TGTGCCAGCAGCGTAGGCGGGAGGGATGTAGAGACCCAGTACTTC,CASSVGGRDVETQYF
few,TRBD2,TRBJ2-1,TRBV5-1,TGCGCCAGCAGCCCGACTAGCCCCTTTGAGCAGTTCTTC,CASSPTSPFEQFF